The 30 T cell receptor beta chains in this list originate from one sample, sequenced in a study of blood T cell repertoires in COVID-19. Sequencing was performed with immunoSEQ multiplex PCR; in TCRdb, only in-frame clones are kept and a portion is missing. The table lists some 69,000 clones, about four fifths of them singletons. The sequencing sample was made of peripheral blood. The receptor source for this set is a woman in her 70s with acute or convalescent COVID-19.

This chain joins TRBV6-4 and TRBJ2-4, with 11 bases fitting TRBD2. V lost 7 bases and J lost 0; bases outside the gene matches: 11. Germline CDR1 and CDR2: MRHNA and SNTAGT. There are 18 residues in the CDR3. This CDR3 is CASTDGLAGGLAKNIQYF. The CDR3 DNA follows: TGTGCCAGCACAGACGGACTAGCGGGTGGGTTAGCCAAAAACATTCAGTACTTC.

This chain uses TRBV5-1 with TRBJ2-2, with 9 positions matching TRBD2. CDR1 is SGHRS and CDR2 is YFSETQ in the germline V gene. V dropped 7 bases and J dropped 4; count of bases not matched to a gene: 5. The CDR3 spans 14 residues. The CDR3 sequence: CASRLAVSTGELFF. In DNA, the CDR3 is TGCGCCAGCCGACTAGCGGTTAGCACCGGGGAGCTGTTTTTT.

V is TRBV11-2 and J is TRBJ2-2, with TRBD2 identical over 7 bases. From germline, CDR1 is SGHAT and CDR2 FQNNGV. The V segment lost 5 bases and the J segment 0 bases; nucleotides outside the gene matches: 6. The CDR3 extends over 16 amino acids. The CDR3 nucleotides read TGTGCCAGCAGCAGCCGGGACTACGCGAACACCGGGGAGCTGTTTTTT. Encoded protein: CASSSRDYANTGELFF.

Here the CDR3 reads CASSLDWFREQFF. CDR3 DNA sequence: TGTGCCAGCAGCTTAGATTGGTTCAGGGAGCAGTTCTTC. The chain has TRBV7-2 and TRBJ2-1; the D is unclear. V was pared by 1 base and J by 10 bases, with 11 bases between. This CDR3 is 13 amino acids long. From germline, CDR1 is SGHTA and CDR2 FQGNSA.

This clone has a handful of counts. This chain links TRBV2 with TRBJ2-1, with 9 bases matching TRBD1. CDR1 SNHLY and CDR2 FYNNEI come from the germline V gene. The CDR3 sequence is 14 residues long. The ends lost 6 bases at V and 10 bases at J; junction bases unmatched: 10. The CDR3 reads CASRDGQGWDEQFF. The CDR3 coding sequence is TGTGCCAGCAGGGACGGACAGGGGTGGGACGAGCAGTTCTTC.

This clone was recorded many times. The chain uses TRBV7-9 and TRBJ2-3, with D possibly matching TRBD2 (5 bases). Germline lookup yields CDR1 SEHNR and CDR2 FQNEAQ (reference sequence). The V end was cut by 5 bases, the J end by 2 bases, with 11 bases between. The CDR3 contains 14 residues. The CDR3 spells CASSRGAFTDTQYF. The CDR3 DNA reads TGTGCCAGCAGCCGGGGAGCCTTCACAGATACGCAGTATTTT.

The chain employs TRBV6-6 and TRBJ2-7, with D possibly TRBD2 on 6 matching bases. Deletions cut 6 bases from V and 6 bases from J, with 24 bases between. Germline V lookup: CDR1 MNHNY, CDR2 SVGAGI (reference sequence). The CDR3 length is 16 residues. The CDR3: CASRNIPGTAFIEQYF. In DNA, the CDR3 is TGTGCCAGCAGGAACATCCCCGGGACTGCTTTCATCGAGCAGTACTTC.

The chain links TRBV12-3 or TRBV12-4 to TRBJ1-2; the D gene is possibly TRBD1 (5 bases). V was clipped by 6 bases and J by 7 bases, with 12 bases between them. The CDR3 totals 12 residues. The CDR3 DNA follows: TGTGCCAGCAGCCCCAGGGTCGGTGGCTACACCTTC. It specifies CASSPRVGGYTF.

The table lists this clone with many counts. This sequence joins TRBV27 and TRBJ2-2; tentatively, D is TRBD2 (5 bases). CDR3 size: 12 residues. Trimming removed 10 bases from V and 1 base from J, with 7 bases in between. Germline V gene lookup returns CDR1 MNHEY and CDR2 SMNVEV (reference sequence). The CDR3 DNA sequence: TGTGCCACCAGCGGGAACACCGGGGAGCTGTTTTTT. Residues: CATSGNTGELFF.

Ten or more counts support this clone. Here the CDR3 reads CASSIRSSSNQPQHF. The CDR3 nucleotides read TGTGCCAGCAGTATCCGCTCGAGTAGCAATCAGCCCCAGCATTTT. This chain uses TRBV28 with TRBJ1-5; D gene ambiguous. V lost 5 bases, J lost 0 bases, and 11 bases lay in between. This CDR3 spans 15 amino acids. Germline lookup yields CDR1 MDHEN and CDR2 SYDVKM.

The rearrangement links TRBV2 to TRBJ2-2, with 9 bases matching TRBD1. J lost 1 base, V lost 6 bases, and 3 bases had no gene match. The CDR3 covers 15 residues. Looked up from germline, CDR1 is SNHLY and CDR2 is FYNNEI. CDR3 loop: CASRQGAWNTGELFF. The DNA of the CDR3 is TGTGCCAGCAGACAGGGGGCATGGAACACCGGGGAGCTGTTTTTT.

The CDR3 DNA reads TGTGCCAGCAGCTTCGGGGGCAATCAGCCCCAGCATTTT. Its translation: CASSFGGNQPQHF. This chain links TRBV7-9 with TRBJ1-5; D not certain. The CDR3 length is 13 residues. Looked up from germline, CDR1 is SEHNR and CDR2 is FQNEAQ (reference sequence). With 3 bases removed from V and 2 bases from J, the gap between germline ends came to 5 bases.

With regard to this clone: Different DNA sequences within this sample yield the same CDR3. The rearrangement uses TRBV11-2 and TRBJ2-5; 8 bases are a match to TRBD2. Germline lookup yields CDR1 SGHAT and CDR2 FQNNGV. The CDR3 runs 17 residues. Losses at the gene ends were 1 base for V and 8 bases for J; bases not matched to a gene: 15. Here the CDR3 DNA reads TGTGCCAGCAGCTTAGGTCAATCTAGCGGGCGGGGAGAAACCCAGTACTTC. This translates into CASSLGQSSGRGETQYF.

V gene TRBV6-1 combines with J gene TRBJ1-6; D remains unclear. The germline V and J ends were trimmed by 1 base and 6 bases, with 7 bases remaining between them. The CDR3 sequence is 14 residues long. Germline CDR1 is MNHNS and CDR2 is SASEGT. The CDR3 here is CASSEVVSNSPLHF. The CDR3 nucleotides read TGTGCCAGCAGTGAAGTTGTCAGTAATTCACCCCTCCACTTT.

The V and J genes are TRBV7-6 and TRBJ2-2; D gene uncertain. The CDR3 is 13 residues long. CDR1 and CDR2 (germline): SGHVS, FNYEAQ. The ends were cut back, 2 bases at V and 2 bases at J, with 3 bases in the middle. Here the CDR3 DNA reads TGTGCCAGCAGCTTAAGCAACACCGGGGAGCTGTTTTTT. Its protein is CASSLSNTGELFF.

This clone was picked up one time. The chain carries TRBV7-9 and TRBJ2-5, with a tentative D call TRBD1 (6 bases). The germline gives CDR1 SEHNR, CDR2 FQNEAQ (reference sequence). CDR3 length: 15 amino acids. V lost 5 bases and J 2 bases, leaving 15 bases between the germline ends. The CDR3 loop is CASSLHRVGQETQYF. The CDR3 bases are TGTGCCAGCAGCCTACACAGGGTGGGACAAGAGACCCAGTACTTC.

The chain joins TRBV5-1 to TRBJ2-7, with D unresolved. V lost 5 bases and J 1 base, leaving 10 bases between the germline ends. CDR1 SGHRS and CDR2 YFSETQ come from the germline V gene. The length of the CDR3 is 13 residues. The chain's CDR3 is CASSRDKSYEQYF. As DNA, the CDR3 is TGCGCCAGCAGTCGTGACAAATCCTACGAGCAGTACTTC. The entire variable domain, with the rest obtained from reference TRBV5-1 and TRBJ2-7, is as follows: KAGVTQTPRYLIKTRGQQVTLSCSPISGHRSVSWYQQTPGQGLQFLFEYFSETQRNKGNFPGRFSGRQFSNSRSEMNVSTLELGDSALYLCASSRDKSYEQYFGPGTRLTVT.

V and J are TRBV5-1 and TRBJ2-1; TRBD2 aligns across 9 bases. The V segment lost 0 bases and the J segment 10 bases; nucleotides outside the gene matches: 2. The CDR3 spans 13 residues. CDR1 and CDR2 (germline): SGHRS, YFSETQ. The CDR3 DNA reads TGCGCCAGCAGCTTGGGGCGGGAGGGCGAGCAGTTCTTC. Amino acid sequence: CASSLGREGEQFF. Variable domain in full (rest from reference TRBV5-1 and TRBJ2-1): KAGVTQTPRYLIKTRGQQVTLSCSPISGHRSVSWYQQTPGQGLQFLFEYFSETQRNKGNFPGRFSGRQFSNSRSEMNVSTLELGDSALYLCASSLGREGEQFFGPGTRLTVL.

The chain uses TRBV7-3 and TRBJ2-1, with 9 bases aligning to TRBD2. The CDR3 extends over 13 amino acids. Germline V CDR1 and CDR2: SGHTA, FQGTGA. V shed 3 bases and J 9 bases; nucleotides not matched to a gene: 3. Written as DNA, the CDR3 is TGTGCCAGCAGCTTTGGCGGGAGGGGTGAGCAGTTCTTC. Protein sequence: CASSFGGRGEQFF.

The rearrangement joins TRBV4-2 to TRBJ2-7, with 8 positions matching TRBD1. The CDR3 sequence is 15 residues long. V shed 3 bases, J shed 2 bases, and the junction held 6 bases outside the gene matches. Germline CDR1 reads LGHNA; CDR2 reads YNFKEQ. CDR3 coding DNA: TGTGCCAGCAGCCAGTCAGGACAGGGTCCCTACGAGCAGTACTTC. It yields the protein CASSQSGQGPYEQYF.

The rearrangement joins TRBV10-3 to TRBJ1-2; 8 bases are a match to TRBD1. The CDR3 consists of 15 residues. Per the germline V gene, CDR1 is ENHRY and CDR2 is SYGVKD. Unmatched junction bases numbered 5, after V lost 2 bases and J lost 3 bases. The CDR3 sequence is CAISEQGAQDYGYTF. CDR3 sequence (DNA): TGTGCCATCAGTGAGCAGGGGGCCCAAGACTATGGCTACACCTTC.

The rearrangement links TRBV11-3 to TRBJ2-3; 7 bases line up with TRBD2. The CDR3 has 16 amino acids. Looked up from germline, CDR1 is SGHNT and CDR2 is YENEEA. Trimming removed 5 bases from V and 4 bases from J; junction bases left unmatched: 12. CDR3 DNA sequence: TGTGCCAGCAGCCAAAGGGAGGGAGCTCGTGCAGATACGCAGTATTTT. Translation: CASSQREGARADTQYF.

This rearrangement joins TRBV27 to TRBJ2-7; the match to TRBD2 covers 12 bases. This CDR3 is built from 14 residues. Germline CDR1 reads MNHEY; CDR2 reads SMNVEV (reference sequence). The V segment lost 5 bases and the J segment 3 bases; nucleotides outside the gene matches: 2. This chain's CDR3 is CASSKTSGSYEQYF. CDR3 DNA: TGTGCCAGCAGTAAGACTAGCGGGAGCTACGAGCAGTACTTC.

The chain is built from TRBV28 and TRBJ2-7; perhaps TRBD1 as D (6 bases). The V gene's germline CDR1 is MDHEN and CDR2 SYDVKM. Between the trimmed V and J ends, which lost 6 bases and 3 bases, there was a span of 6 bases. CDR3 size: 11 residues. The CDR3 DNA reads TGTGCCAGCAGCAGGGGCTACGAGCAGTACTTC. As protein: CASSRGYEQYF.

This clone has more than one count but fewer than ten. This chain links TRBV5-1 with TRBJ2-7; no clear D gene. CDR1 SGHRS and CDR2 YFSETQ come from the germline V gene. This CDR3 contains 13 residues. V was shortened by 0 bases and J by 6 bases, with 10 bases between the two germline ends. CDR3 coding DNA: TGCGCCAGCAGCTTGGTTTCCCCGGGCGAGCAGTACTTC. Residues: CASSLVSPGEQYF.

The rearrangement links TRBV7-2 to TRBJ1-5; D is ambiguous. Trimming removed 1 base at V and 3 bases at J, with 7 bases between. The CDR3 extends over 14 amino acids. Germline loops: CDR1 SGHTA, CDR2 FQGNSA. CDR3 DNA: TGTGCCAGCAGCTTAGGGAGTCCCAATCAGCCCCAGCATTTT. This codes for CASSLGSPNQPQHF.

This chain links TRBV28 with TRBJ2-7; 8 bases fit TRBD1. The CDR3 runs to 15 residues. V shed 4 bases, J shed 1 base, and the junction held 6 bases outside the gene matches. Germline values: CDR1 MDHEN, CDR2 SYDVKM. In DNA form, the CDR3 reads TGTGCCAGCAGTTCATCCGGGACAGGATCCTACGAGCAGTACTTC. Its translation is CASSSSGTGSYEQYF.

The rearrangement joins TRBV25-1 to TRBJ2-5; D perhaps matches TRBD2 (5 bases). The CDR3 is 14 residues long. The germline V gene encodes CDR1 MGHDK and CDR2 SYGVNS. Trimming removed 6 bases from V and 5 bases from J, with 16 bases in between. Here the CDR3 reads CASRSDRGRETQYF. The CDR3 DNA reads as TGTGCCAGCAGAAGTGACCGGGGTCGGGAGACCCAGTACTTC.

This chain links TRBV20-1 with TRBJ2-5; D perhaps matches TRBD2 (5 bases). Trimming stripped 3 bases from V and 5 bases from J, with 22 bases between. CDR3 length equals 16 residues. Germline CDR1 is DFQATT and CDR2 is SNEGSKA (reference sequence). The CDR3: CSASSTDFFPGETQYF. The CDR3 bases are TGCAGTGCTAGTTCGACCGACTTTTTTCCGGGGGAGACCCAGTACTTC.

The chain links TRBV11-1 to TRBJ2-1, with TRBD1 matching 8 bases. This CDR3 is built from 15 residues. CDR1 and CDR2 (germline): SGHAT, FQDESV (reference sequence). The V gene end was trimmed by 5 bases and the J gene end by 7 bases; junction bases not matched to a gene: 10. The CDR3 region has the DNA TGTGCCAGCAGCCAGCGGCAGGGGGCGCGAAATGAGCAGTTCTTC. Residues: CASSQRQGARNEQFF. Filled out from reference TRBV11-1 and TRBJ2-1, the complete variable domain reads EAEVAQSPRYKITEKSQAVAFWCDPISGHATLYWYRQILGQGPELLVQFQDESVVDDSQLPKDRFSAERLKGVDSTLKIQPAELGDSAMYLCASSQRQGARNEQFFGPGTRLTVL.